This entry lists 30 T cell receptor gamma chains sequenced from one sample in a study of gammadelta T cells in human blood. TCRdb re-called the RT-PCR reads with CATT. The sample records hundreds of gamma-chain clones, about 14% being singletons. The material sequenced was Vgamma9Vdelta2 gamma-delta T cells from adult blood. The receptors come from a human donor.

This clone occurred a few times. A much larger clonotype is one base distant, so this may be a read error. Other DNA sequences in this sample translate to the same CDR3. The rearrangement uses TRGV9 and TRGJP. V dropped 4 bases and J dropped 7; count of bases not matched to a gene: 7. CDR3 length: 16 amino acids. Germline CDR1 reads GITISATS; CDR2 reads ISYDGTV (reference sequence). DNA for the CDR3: TGTGCCTTGTGGGAAGTTTTGGAGTTGGGCAAAAAAATCAAGGTATTT. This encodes CALWEVLELGKKIKVF.

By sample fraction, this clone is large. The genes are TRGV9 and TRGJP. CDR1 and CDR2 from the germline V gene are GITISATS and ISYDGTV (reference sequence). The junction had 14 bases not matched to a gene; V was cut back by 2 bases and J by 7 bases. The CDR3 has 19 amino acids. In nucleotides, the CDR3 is TGTGCCTTGTGGGAGGAACCCCGCCTAGGGGAGTTGGGCAAAAAAATCAAGGTATTT. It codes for CALWEEPRLGELGKKIKVF.

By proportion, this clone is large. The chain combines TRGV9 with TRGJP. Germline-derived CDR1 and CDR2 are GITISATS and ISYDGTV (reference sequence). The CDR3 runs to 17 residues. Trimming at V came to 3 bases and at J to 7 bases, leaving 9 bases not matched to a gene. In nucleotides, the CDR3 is TGTGCCTTGTGGGAGTCCTCCTGGGAGTTGGGCAAAAAAATCAAGGTATTT. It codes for CALWESSWELGKKIKVF.

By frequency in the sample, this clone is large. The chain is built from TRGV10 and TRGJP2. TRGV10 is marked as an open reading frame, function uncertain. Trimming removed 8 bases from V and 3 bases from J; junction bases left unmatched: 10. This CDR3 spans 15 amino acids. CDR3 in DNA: TGTGCTGCGTGGGATTCCCCCGGTAGTGATTGGATCAAGACGTTT. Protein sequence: CAAWDSPGSDWIKTF.

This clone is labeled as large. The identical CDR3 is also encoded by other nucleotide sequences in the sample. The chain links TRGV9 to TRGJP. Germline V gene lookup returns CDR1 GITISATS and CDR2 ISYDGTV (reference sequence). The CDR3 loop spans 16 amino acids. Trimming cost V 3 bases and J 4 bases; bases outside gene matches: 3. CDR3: CALWETQELGKKIKVF. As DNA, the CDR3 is TGTGCCTTGTGGGAGACACAAGAGTTGGGCAAAAAAATCAAGGTATTT.

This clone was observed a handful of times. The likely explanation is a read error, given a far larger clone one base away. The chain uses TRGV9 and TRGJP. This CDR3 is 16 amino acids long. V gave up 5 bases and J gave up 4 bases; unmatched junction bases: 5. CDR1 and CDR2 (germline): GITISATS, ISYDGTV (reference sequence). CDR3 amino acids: CALWGAQELGKKIKVF. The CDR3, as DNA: TGTGCCTTGTGGGGGGCCCAAGAGTTGGGCAAAAAAATCAAGGTATTT.

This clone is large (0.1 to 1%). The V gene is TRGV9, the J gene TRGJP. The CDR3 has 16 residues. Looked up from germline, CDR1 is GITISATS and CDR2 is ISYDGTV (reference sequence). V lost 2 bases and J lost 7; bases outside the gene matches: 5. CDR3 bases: TGTGCCTTGTGGGAGGCTTCTGAGTTGGGCAAAAAAATCAAGGTATTT. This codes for CALWEASELGKKIKVF.

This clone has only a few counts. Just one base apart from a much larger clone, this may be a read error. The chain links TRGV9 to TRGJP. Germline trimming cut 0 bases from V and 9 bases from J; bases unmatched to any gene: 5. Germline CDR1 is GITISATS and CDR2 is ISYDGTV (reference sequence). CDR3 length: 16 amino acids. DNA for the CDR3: TGTGCCTTGTGGGAGGTGGGAGGGTTGGGCAAAAAAATCAAGGTATTT. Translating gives CALWEVGGLGKKIKVF.

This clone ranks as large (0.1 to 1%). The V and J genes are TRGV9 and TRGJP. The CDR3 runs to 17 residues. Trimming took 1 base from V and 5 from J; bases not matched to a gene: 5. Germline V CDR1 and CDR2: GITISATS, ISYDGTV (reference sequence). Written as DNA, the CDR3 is TGTGCCTTGTGGGAGGTAATTGAAGAGTTGGGCAAAAAAATCAAGGTATTT. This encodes CALWEVIEELGKKIKVF.

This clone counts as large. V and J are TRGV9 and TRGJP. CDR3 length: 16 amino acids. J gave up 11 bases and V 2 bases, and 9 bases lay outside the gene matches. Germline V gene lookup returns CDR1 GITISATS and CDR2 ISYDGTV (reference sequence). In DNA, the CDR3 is TGTGCCTTGTGGGAGGAGAAATTGATGGGCAAAAAAATCAAGGTATTT. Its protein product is CALWEEKLMGKKIKVF.

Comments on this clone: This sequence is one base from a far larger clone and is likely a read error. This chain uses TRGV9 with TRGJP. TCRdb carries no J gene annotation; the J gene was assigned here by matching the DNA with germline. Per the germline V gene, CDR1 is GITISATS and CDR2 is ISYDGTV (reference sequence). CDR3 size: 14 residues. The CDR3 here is CTLWEELGKKIKVF. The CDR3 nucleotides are TGTACCTTGTGGGAGGAGTTGGGCAAAAAAATCAAGGTATTT.

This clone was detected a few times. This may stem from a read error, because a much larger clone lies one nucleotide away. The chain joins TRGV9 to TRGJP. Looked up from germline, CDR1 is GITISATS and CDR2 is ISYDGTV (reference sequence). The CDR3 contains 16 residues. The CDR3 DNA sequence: TGTGCCTCGTGGGAGGTTTTGGAGTTGGGCAAAAAAATCAAGGTATTT. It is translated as CASWEVLELGKKIKVF.

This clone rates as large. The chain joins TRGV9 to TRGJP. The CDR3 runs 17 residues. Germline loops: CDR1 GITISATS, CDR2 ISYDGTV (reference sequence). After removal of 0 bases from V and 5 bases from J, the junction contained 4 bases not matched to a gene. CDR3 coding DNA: TGTGCCTTGTGGGAGGTGCAGAAAGAGTTGGGCAAAAAAATCAAGGTATTT. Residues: CALWEVQKELGKKIKVF.

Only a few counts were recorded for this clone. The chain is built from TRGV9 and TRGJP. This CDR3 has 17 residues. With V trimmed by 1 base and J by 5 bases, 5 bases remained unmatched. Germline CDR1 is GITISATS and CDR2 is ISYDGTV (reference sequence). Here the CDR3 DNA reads TGTGCCTTGTGGGAGGTATCTAAAGAGTTGGGCAAAAAAATCAAGGTATTT. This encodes CALWEVSKELGKKIKVF.

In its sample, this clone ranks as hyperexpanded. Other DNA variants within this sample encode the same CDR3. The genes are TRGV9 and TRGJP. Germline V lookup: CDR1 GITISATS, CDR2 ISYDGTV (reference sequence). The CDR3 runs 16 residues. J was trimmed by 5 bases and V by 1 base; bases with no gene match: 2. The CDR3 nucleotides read TGTGCCTTGTGGGAGGTTAAAGAGTTGGGCAAAAAAATCAAGGTATTT. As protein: CALWEVKELGKKIKVF.

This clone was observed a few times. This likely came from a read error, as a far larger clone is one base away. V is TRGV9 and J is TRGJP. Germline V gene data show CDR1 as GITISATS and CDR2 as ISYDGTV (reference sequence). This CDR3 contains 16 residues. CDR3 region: CALWEVKELDKKIKVF. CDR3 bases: TGTGCCTTGTGGGAGGTTAAAGAGTTGGACAAAAAAATCAAGGTATTT.

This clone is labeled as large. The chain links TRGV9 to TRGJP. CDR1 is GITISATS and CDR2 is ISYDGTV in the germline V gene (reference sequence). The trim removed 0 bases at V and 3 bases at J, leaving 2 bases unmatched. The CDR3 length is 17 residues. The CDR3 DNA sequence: TGTGCCTTGTGGGAGGTGCTGCAAGAGTTGGGCAAAAAAATCAAGGTATTT. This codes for CALWEVLQELGKKIKVF.

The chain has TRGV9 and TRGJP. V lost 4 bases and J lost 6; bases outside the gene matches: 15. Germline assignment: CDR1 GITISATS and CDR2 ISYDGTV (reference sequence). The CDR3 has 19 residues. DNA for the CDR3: TGTGCCTTGTGGGATTATACCCCGAAGGGAGAGTTGGGCAAAAAAATCAAGGTATTT. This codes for CALWDYTPKGELGKKIKVF.

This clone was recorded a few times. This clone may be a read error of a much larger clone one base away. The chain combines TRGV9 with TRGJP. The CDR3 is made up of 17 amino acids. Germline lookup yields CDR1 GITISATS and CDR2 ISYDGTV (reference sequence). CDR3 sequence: CALWGVRSELGKKIKVF. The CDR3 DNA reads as TGTGCCTTGTGGGGGGTGAGGTCGGAGTTGGGCAAAAAAATCAAGGTATTT.

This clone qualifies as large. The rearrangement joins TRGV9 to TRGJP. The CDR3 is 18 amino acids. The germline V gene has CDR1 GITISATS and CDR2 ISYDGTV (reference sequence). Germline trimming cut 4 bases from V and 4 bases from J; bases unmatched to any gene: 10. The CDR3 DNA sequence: TGTGCCTTGTGGGACCCGGGAACCCAAGAGTTGGGCAAAAAAATCAAGGTATTT. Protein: CALWDPGTQELGKKIKVF.

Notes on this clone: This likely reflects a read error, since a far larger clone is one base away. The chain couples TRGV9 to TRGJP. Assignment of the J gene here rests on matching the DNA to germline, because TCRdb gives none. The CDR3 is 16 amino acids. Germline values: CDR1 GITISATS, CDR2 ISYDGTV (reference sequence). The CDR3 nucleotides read TGTGCCTTATGGGAGTCTCAAGAGTTGGGCAAAAAAATCAAGGTATTT. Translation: CALWESQELGKKIKVF.

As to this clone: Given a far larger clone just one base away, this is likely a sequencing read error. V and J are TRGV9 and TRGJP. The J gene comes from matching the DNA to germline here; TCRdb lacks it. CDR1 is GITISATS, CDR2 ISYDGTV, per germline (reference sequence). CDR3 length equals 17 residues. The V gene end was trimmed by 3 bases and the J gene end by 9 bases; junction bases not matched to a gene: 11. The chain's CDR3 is CALWETLEALGKKIKVF. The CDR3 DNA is TGTGCCTTGTGGGAGACTTTAGAGGCGTTGGGCAAAAAAATCAAGGTATTT.

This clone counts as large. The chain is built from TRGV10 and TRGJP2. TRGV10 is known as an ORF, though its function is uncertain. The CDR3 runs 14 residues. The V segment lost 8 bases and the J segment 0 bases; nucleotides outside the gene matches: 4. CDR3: CAAWVHSSDWIKTF. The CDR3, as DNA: TGTGCTGCGTGGGTCCATAGTAGTGATTGGATCAAGACGTTT.

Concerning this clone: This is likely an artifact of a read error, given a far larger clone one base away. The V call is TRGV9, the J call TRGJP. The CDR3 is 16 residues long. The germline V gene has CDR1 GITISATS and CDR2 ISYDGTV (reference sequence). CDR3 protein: CALWEDQELGKKIRVF. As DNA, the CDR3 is TGTGCCTTGTGGGAGGATCAAGAGTTGGGCAAAAAAATCAGGGTATTT.

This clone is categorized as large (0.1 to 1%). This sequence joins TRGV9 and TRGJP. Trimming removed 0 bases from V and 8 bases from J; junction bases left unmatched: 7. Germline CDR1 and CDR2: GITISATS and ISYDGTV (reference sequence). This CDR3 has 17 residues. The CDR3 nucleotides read TGTGCCTTGTGGGAGGTGGAAGAGAAGTTGGGCAAAAAAATCAAGGTATTT. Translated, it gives CALWEVEEKLGKKIKVF.

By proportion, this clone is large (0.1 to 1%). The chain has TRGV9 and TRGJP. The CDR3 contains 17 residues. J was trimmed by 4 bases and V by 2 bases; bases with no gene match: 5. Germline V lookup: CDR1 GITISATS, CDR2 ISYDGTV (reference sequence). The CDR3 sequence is CALWEEIQELGKKIKVF. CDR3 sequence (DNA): TGTGCCTTGTGGGAGGAGATACAAGAGTTGGGCAAAAAAATCAAGGTATTT.

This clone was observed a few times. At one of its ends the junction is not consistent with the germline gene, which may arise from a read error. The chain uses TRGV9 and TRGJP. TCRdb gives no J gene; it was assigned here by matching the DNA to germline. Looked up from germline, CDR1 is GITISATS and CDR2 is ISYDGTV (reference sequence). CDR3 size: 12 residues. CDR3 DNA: TGCAGTGGGAGTTGGGCAAAAAAAATCAAGGTATTT. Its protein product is CSGSWAKKIKVF.

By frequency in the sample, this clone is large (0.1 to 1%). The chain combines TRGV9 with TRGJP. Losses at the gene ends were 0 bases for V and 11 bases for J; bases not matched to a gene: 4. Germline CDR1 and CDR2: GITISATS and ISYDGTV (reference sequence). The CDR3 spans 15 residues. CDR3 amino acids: CALWEVRMGKKIKVF. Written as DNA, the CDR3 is TGTGCCTTGTGGGAGGTGCGGATGGGCAAAAAAATCAAGGTATTT.

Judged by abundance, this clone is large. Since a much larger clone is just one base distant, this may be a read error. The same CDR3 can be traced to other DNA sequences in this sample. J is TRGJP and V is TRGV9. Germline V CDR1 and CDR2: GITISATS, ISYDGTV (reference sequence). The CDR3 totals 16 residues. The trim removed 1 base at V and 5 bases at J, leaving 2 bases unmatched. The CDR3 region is CALWEVEELGKKIKVF. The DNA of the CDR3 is TGTGCCTTGTGGGAGGTTGAAGAGTTGGGCAAAAAAATCAAGGTATTT.

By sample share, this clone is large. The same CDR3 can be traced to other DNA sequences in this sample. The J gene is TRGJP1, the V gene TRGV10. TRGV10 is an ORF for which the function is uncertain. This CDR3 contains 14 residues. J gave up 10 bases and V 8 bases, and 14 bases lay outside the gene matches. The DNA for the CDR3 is TGTGCTGCGTGGGACCCCTTAGTAGATTGGTTCAAGATATTT. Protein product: CAAWDPLVDWFKIF.